These 2 T cell receptor beta chains originate from one sample sequenced in a study of blood T cell repertoires in COVID-19. Clones were sequenced by immunoSEQ multiplex PCR, and TCRdb holds only the in-frame ones, with some missing. The table has 200,000 to 300,000 clones, about 85% seen once. Sequenced sample: peripheral blood. These receptors all stem from a woman aged 55-70 years with active or convalescent COVID-19.

The chain links TRBV29-1 to TRBJ1-5; 8 bases match TRBD1. Trimming took 4 bases from V and 7 from J; bases not matched to a gene: 6. Germline lookup yields CDR1 SQVTM and CDR2 ANQGSEA. This CDR3 comprises 13 residues. The CDR3 spells CSVVGQEGQPQHF. For the CDR3, the DNA is TGCAGCGTTGTGGGACAGGAGGGGCAGCCCCAGCATTTT.

This chain joins TRBV5-1 and TRBJ2-7; D unclear. The germline V gene encodes CDR1 SGHRS and CDR2 YFSETQ. This CDR3 contains 13 residues. V was cut by 3 bases and J by 6 bases, with 13 bases left in between. The CDR3 sequence is CASSYGAPGEQYF. The CDR3 nucleotides are TGCGCCAGCAGCTACGGAGCACCGGGCGAGCAGTACTTC.